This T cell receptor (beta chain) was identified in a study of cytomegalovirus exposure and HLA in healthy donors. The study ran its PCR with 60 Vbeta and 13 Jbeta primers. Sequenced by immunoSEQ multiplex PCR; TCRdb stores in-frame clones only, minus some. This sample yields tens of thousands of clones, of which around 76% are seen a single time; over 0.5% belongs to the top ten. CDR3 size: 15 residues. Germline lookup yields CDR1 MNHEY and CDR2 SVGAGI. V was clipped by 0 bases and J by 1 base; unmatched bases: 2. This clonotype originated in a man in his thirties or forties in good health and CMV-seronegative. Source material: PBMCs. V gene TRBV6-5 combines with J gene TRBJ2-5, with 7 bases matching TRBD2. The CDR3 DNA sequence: TGTGCCAGCAGTTACTCCCCGGGGGGCCAAGAGACCCAGTACTTC. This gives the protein CASSYSPGGQETQYF.